This entry lists 26 T cell receptor beta chains sequenced from one sample in a study of tumor and adjacent non-tumor tissue in lung cancer. This sample's RNA came from whole unsorted tissue. Three rounds of nested PCR, following a modified ARM-PCR protocol, produced the TCRbeta library. A single record per CDR3 protein comes from TCRdb applying MiXCR to the multiplex PCR reads. The sample lists tens of thousands of distinct CDR3 sequences, less than 80% seen once, with around 18% in the top ten. Sequencing was performed on lung tumor tissue. Receptor source: a man between 60 and 70 years old with non-small cell lung cancer.

The table lists this clonotype with a count of one. Since no conserved phenylalanine or tryptophan closes the CDR3, a read error is the likely cause. The chain recombines TRBV12-3 or TRBV12-4 with TRBJ2-3, with TRBD1 matching 9 bases. This CDR3 contains 16 residues. The CDR3 DNA reads as TGTGCCAACAGTTCCAGTGACAGGGGGAGCACAGATACGCAGTATATC. It specifies CANSSSDRGSTDTQYI.

Points on this clonotype: Lacking the conserved final phenylalanine or tryptophan, this CDR3 likely reflects a read error. V is TRBV11-1 and J is TRBJ2-5; D possibly corresponds to TRBD2 (5 bases). Germline V gene data show CDR1 as SGHAT and CDR2 as FQDESV (reference sequence). The CDR3 length is 14 residues. The CDR3: CASSLDGPEEAQYL. The CDR3 DNA reads TGTGCCAGCAGTTTAGACGGCCCCGAGGAGGCCCAGTACTTA.

As regards this clonotype: The conserved closing phenylalanine or tryptophan is absent in this CDR3, likely reflecting a read error. V usage is TRBV11-1 and J usage is TRBJ1-1; D remains unclear. From germline, CDR1 is SGHAT and CDR2 FQDESV (reference sequence). V was clipped by 2 bases and J by 5 bases, with 12 bases between them. The CDR3 is 14 amino acids. DNA for the CDR3: TGTGCCAGCAGCTTATCGGTGGGCGAAACTGAAGCTTTCTAT. The encoded protein is CASSLSVGETEAFY.

The chain joins TRBV12-3 or TRBV12-4 to TRBJ2-2; the D is unclear. CDR3 size: 15 residues. Trimming removed 5 bases at V and 6 bases at J, with 16 bases between. The CDR3 reads CASSPHQDRAGELFF. The CDR3 nucleotides read TGTGCCAGCAGTCCCCACCAGGATCGCGCCGGGGAGCTGTTTTTT.

This clonotype is categorized as medium-sized. The rearrangement uses TRBV20-1 and TRBJ1-5, with a weak D call TRBD1 (5 bases). Trimming removed 3 bases from V and 3 bases from J, with 9 bases in between. CDR3 length: 13 residues. The germline V gene has CDR1 DFQATT and CDR2 SNEGSKA (reference sequence). CDR3 sequence (DNA): TGCAGTGCTAGGAAGACAGTCAATCAGCCCCAGCATTTT. Translating it yields CSARKTVNQPQHF.

A word on this clonotype: The germline gene is not matched at one end of the junction; a read error may be the cause. V usage is TRBV6-5 and J usage is TRBJ2-1, with unresolved D. CDR3 size: 16 residues. The germline V gene has CDR1 MNHEY and CDR2 SVGAGI. The CDR3 DNA reads as TGTGCCAGCAGCTCTCCCGGGCCACGCTCCTACAATGAGCAATTCTTC. Amino acid sequence: CASSSPGPRSYNEQFF.

Concerning this clonotype itself: At one boundary the junction diverges from the germline segment, which might be a read error. V is TRBV14 and J is TRBJ1-1; D possibly corresponds to TRBD1 (5 bases). This CDR3 is 16 amino acids long. Germline V gives CDR1 SGHDN, CDR2 FVKESK. CDR3 in DNA: TGTGCCAGCGAATCAACGGTCGACGGGGGGAGCACTGAAACTTTCTTT. Translated, it gives CASESTVDGGSTETFF. Looking up the rest from reference TRBV14 and TRBJ1-1 gives the full variable domain: EAGVTQFPSHSVIEKGQTVTLRCDPISGHDNLYWYRRVMGKEIKFLLHFVKESKQDESGMPNNRFLAERTGGTYSTLKVQPAELEDSGVYFCASESTVDGGSTETFFGQGTRLTVV.

This clonotype was counted ten times or more. CDR3 bases: TGTGCCAGCAGCTTGGGTCAGATAAACACTGAAGCTTTCTTT. Translation: CASSLGQINTEAFF. V and J are TRBV5-5 and TRBJ1-1; D unclear. In germline, CDR1 is SGHKS, CDR2 YYEKEE (reference sequence). The CDR3 consists of 14 residues. Trimming pared 0 bases from V and 2 bases from J, leaving 8 bases between. Using reference TRBV5-5 and TRBJ1-1 for the parts outside the CDR3, the full variable domain is DAGVTQSPTHLIKTRGQQVTLRCSPISGHKSVSWYQQVLGQGPQFIFQYYEKEERGRGNFPDRFSARQFPNYSSELNVNALLLGDSALYLCASSLGQINTEAFFGQGTRLTVV.

This clonotype was seen a single time. Given a much more abundant clone one base away, this may be a read error. This chain joins TRBV7-9 and TRBJ1-2; D uncertain. Trimming took 5 bases from V and 6 from J, leaving 19 bases between them. Germline lookup yields CDR1 SEHNR and CDR2 FQNEAQ (reference sequence). The CDR3 length is 15 residues. CDR3 nucleotide sequence: TGTGCCAGCAGCCATTCGGAGGCGGTGGTAGATGGCTACACCTTC. This sequence encodes CASSHSEAVVDGYTF.

About this clonotype: A junction boundary mismatches the germline segment, possibly from a read error. The V call is TRBV6-5, the J call TRBJ2-2; D could derive from TRBD1 or TRBD2 (5 bases each). Germline lookup yields CDR1 MNHEY and CDR2 SVGAGI. The CDR3 has 12 residues. The CDR3: CASRFRARELFF. Here the CDR3 DNA reads TGTGCCAGTAGATTTAGAGCCAGGGAGCTGTTTTTC.

In DNA form, the CDR3 reads TGTGCCAGCAGCCCATGGTGTAGCAATAGGAATGAGCAGTTCTTC. It is translated as CASSPWCSNRNEQFF. J is TRBJ2-1 and V is TRBV11-2; D not resolved. The CDR3 runs to 15 residues. Trimming cost V 5 bases and J 7 bases, with 18 bases left between them. Germline V CDR1 and CDR2: SGHAT, FQNNGV.

As to this clonotype: Here the CDR3 omits its conserved ending phenylalanine or tryptophan, so a read error is the likely source. The J gene is TRBJ2-7, the V gene TRBV29-1, with D perhaps matching TRBD2 (6 bases). Trimming shortened V by 5 bases and J by 0 bases, and 8 bases separated the two germline ends. Germline lookup yields CDR1 SQVTM and CDR2 ANQGSEA. The CDR3 contains 12 residues. The CDR3 reads CSVWGVSYEQYY. The CDR3 nucleotides read TGCAGCGTTTGGGGGGTCTCCTACGAGCAGTACTAC.

In the case of this clonotype: Possible read error: a much larger clone is one base away. The chain links TRBV30 to TRBJ2-7; D is possibly TRBD1 or TRBD2 (5 bases each). The CDR3 runs 13 residues. Germline CDR1 and CDR2: GTSNPN and SVGIG (reference sequence). CDR3 bases: TGTGTCTGGAGTTCCGAGGGGCCATACGAGCAGTACTTC. It encodes CVWSSEGPYEQYF.

This clonotype showed up many times. The genes are TRBV5-4 and TRBJ2-7; D possibly corresponds to TRBD2 (6 bases). V was pared by 3 bases and J by 3 bases, with 16 bases between. Germline V gene lookup returns CDR1 SGHNT and CDR2 YYREEE (reference sequence). The CDR3 is 15 residues long. CDR3: CASSSGEAGYYEQYF. The CDR3 region has the DNA TGTGCCAGCAGCTCGGGGGAGGCTGGATACTACGAGCAGTACTTC.

To note about this clonotype: Relative to the germline gene, one junction end is altered; a read error may explain this. The chain uses TRBV7-9 and TRBJ2-7; 13 bases align to TRBD2. CDR1 SEHNR and CDR2 FQNEAQ come from the germline V gene (reference sequence). This CDR3 contains 18 residues. The CDR3 region has the DNA TGTGCCAGTAGCTTAGTCGGGACTAGCGGGAAAAGCTCCTGCGAGCAGTACTTC. This sequence encodes CASSLVGTSGKSSCEQYF.

This clonotype came up many times. The rearrangement joins TRBV20-1 to TRBJ2-1, with no clear D. Germline V gene lookup returns CDR1 DFQATT and CDR2 SNEGSKA (reference sequence). Trimming cost V 0 bases and J 4 bases, with 13 bases left between them. The CDR3 has 15 amino acids. CDR3 amino acids: CSARDLRTEYNEQFF. The CDR3 DNA is TGCAGTGCTAGAGATTTAAGGACCGAGTACAATGAGCAGTTCTTC.

Note on this clonotype: One end of the junction varies from germline; a read error may be responsible. The CDR3: CASSPRYQMRAPGNTIYF. CDR3 DNA: TGTGCCAGTTCACCACGCTACCAGATGAGGGCCCCTGGAAACACCATATATTTT. J is TRBJ1-3 and V is TRBV18; D ambiguous. The CDR3 has 18 amino acids. Germline assignment: CDR1 KGHSH and CDR2 LQKENI.

This clonotype showed up many times. The chain employs TRBV20-1 and TRBJ2-5; 8 bases line up with TRBD2. The V gene's germline CDR1 is DFQATT and CDR2 SNEGSKA (reference sequence). The V segment lost 6 bases and the J segment 5 bases; nucleotides outside the gene matches: 11. This CDR3 has 14 amino acids. The chain's CDR3 is CSAQTGTRDETQYF. The CDR3 coding sequence is TGCAGTGCGCAAACCGGGACTAGGGATGAGACCCAGTACTTC.

Concerning this clonotype: One junction end disagrees with the germline gene, perhaps due to a read error. The CDR3 sequence: CASNQASKTEAFF. In nucleotides, the CDR3 is TGTGCCAGCAACCAAGCTAGCAAAACTGAAGCTTTCTTT. The chain uses TRBV4-1 and TRBJ1-1; D unclear. This CDR3 spans 13 amino acids. Germline V gene sequence: CDR1 MGHRA, CDR2 YSYEKL.

The chain is built from TRBV6-6 and TRBJ2-3; D may match TRBD1 or TRBD2 (6 bases each). V was shortened by 5 bases and J by 2 bases, with 20 bases between the two germline ends. This CDR3 region has 17 residues. Per the germline V gene, CDR1 is MNHNY and CDR2 is SVGAGI (reference sequence). The CDR3 nucleotides read TGTGCCAGCAGTCACAGGGAGGTCAGTTTCTACACAGATACGCAGTATTTT. It encodes CASSHREVSFYTDTQYF.

This clonotype was counted ten times or more. The chain couples TRBV20-1 to TRBJ2-1, with TRBD2 matching 7 bases. Germline values: CDR1 DFQATT, CDR2 SNEGSKA (reference sequence). Trimming at V came to 5 bases and at J to 4 bases, leaving 11 bases not matched to a gene. CDR3 length: 15 amino acids. The CDR3 coding sequence is TGCAGTGCTCACACTCCCGCGGGGGATTACAATGAGCAGTTCTTC. This gives the protein CSAHTPAGDYNEQFF.

V usage is TRBV29-1 and J usage is TRBJ1-2; tentative D call: TRBD1 (6 bases). The V end was cut by 7 bases, the J end by 8 bases, with 17 bases between. Germline loops: CDR1 SQVTM, CDR2 ANQGSEA. The CDR3 totals 12 residues. The CDR3 bases are TGCAGCGGAAGGACAGTGTACGGGGGCTACACCTTC. Protein sequence: CSGRTVYGGYTF.

This clonotype has at least ten counts. This chain connects TRBV25-1 to TRBJ1-1; D unclear. This CDR3 comprises 13 residues. Trimming removed 2 bases from V and 5 bases from J, with 9 bases in between. The germline gives CDR1 MGHDK, CDR2 SYGVNS. In DNA form, the CDR3 reads TGTGCCAGCAGTGAACCGGGGAGGACTGAAGCTTTCTTT. Residues: CASSEPGRTEAFF.

Points on this clonotype: A much larger clone differs by one base, so this may be a read error. This rearrangement joins TRBV29-1 to TRBJ2-7; 11 bases are shared with TRBD1. The germline V gene encodes CDR1 SQVTM and CDR2 ANQGSEA. J was trimmed by 6 bases and V by 4 bases; bases with no gene match: 14. This CDR3 is 16 amino acids long. This chain's CDR3 is CSVGGIGQGAIPEQYF. CDR3 nucleotide sequence: TGCAGCGTTGGAGGAATAGGACAGGGGGCTATCCCCGAGCAGTACTTC.

This chain joins TRBV4-2 and TRBJ1-6; 8 bases map to TRBD1. The CDR3 is 16 residues long. Germline V CDR1 and CDR2: LGHNA, YNFKEQ. CDR3 loop: CVTSQDWTGTNSPLHF. DNA for the CDR3: TGTGTCACCAGCCAAGACTGGACAGGGACAAATTCACCCCTCCACTTT.

Note on this clonotype: No conserved phenylalanine or tryptophan ends this CDR3, so it is likely a read error. V gene TRBV4-2 combines with J gene TRBJ2-4; 7 bases map to TRBD2. The CDR3 covers 19 residues. Germline V lookup: CDR1 LGHNA, CDR2 YNFKEQ. The CDR3 DNA sequence: TGTGCCAGCAACCAAGCGCAGGCTAGCGGATCGTTAGTCAAAAACATTCAGTACTTA. This codes for CASNQAQASGSLVKNIQYL.